This T cell receptor beta chain was profiled in a study of shared clonotypes between healthy human individuals. Findings and caveats of the study: Naive subsets generally had larger estimated richness than memory subsets. What rarefaction showed was incomplete sorted-subset sequencing despite large depth.

With 4 bases clipped from V and 8 bases from J, the junction kept 2 bases outside the gene matches. Per the germline V gene, CDR1 is SNHLY and CDR2 is FYNNEI. The CDR3 is 13 amino acids. Measured with immunoSEQ multiplex PCR; TCRdb has only the in-frame clones, and not every one. The data hold approximately 1,000,000 clones, with around three quarters observed a single time. As regards this clone: What it recognizes is unknown.

The chain carries TRBV2 and TRBJ2-1; 10 bases line up with TRBD1. The sample consisted of memory CD4+ T cells from PBMCs. Sample subset: CD45RA-negative fraction. The clonotype was recovered from a man between 18 and 35 years old in good health. Some clones in this sample may be carry-over from other donors' samples. Here the CDR3 reads CASSGDRGDEQFF. The CDR3 coding sequence is TGTGCCAGCAGTGGGGACAGGGGCGATGAGCAGTTCTTC.